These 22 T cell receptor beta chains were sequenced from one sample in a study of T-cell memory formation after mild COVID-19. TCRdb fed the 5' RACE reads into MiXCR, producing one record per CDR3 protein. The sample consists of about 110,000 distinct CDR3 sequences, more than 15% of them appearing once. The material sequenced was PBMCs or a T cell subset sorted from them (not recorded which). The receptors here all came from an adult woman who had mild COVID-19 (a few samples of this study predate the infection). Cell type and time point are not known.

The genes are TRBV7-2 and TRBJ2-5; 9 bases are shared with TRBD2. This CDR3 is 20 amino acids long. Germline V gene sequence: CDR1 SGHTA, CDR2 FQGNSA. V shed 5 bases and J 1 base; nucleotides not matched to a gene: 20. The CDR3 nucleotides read TGTGCCAGCAGCGCAACAGGGATAGCGGGAGTATCGAGGCCCCAAGAGACCCAGTACTTC. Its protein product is CASSATGIAGVSRPQETQYF.

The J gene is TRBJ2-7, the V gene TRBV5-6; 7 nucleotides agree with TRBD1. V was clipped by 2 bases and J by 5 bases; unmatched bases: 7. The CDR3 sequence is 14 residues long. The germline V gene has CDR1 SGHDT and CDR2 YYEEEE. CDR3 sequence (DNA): TGTGCCAGCAGCTTAGGGACAGCAGCTAACGAGCAGTACTTC. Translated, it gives CASSLGTAANEQYF.

This chain's CDR3 is CATSRDRGASSYEQYF. The CDR3 DNA is TGTGCCACCAGCAGGGACAGGGGGGCCAGCTCCTACGAGCAGTACTTC. The chain couples TRBV15 to TRBJ2-7, with 10 bases identical to TRBD1. The CDR3 sequence is 16 residues long. CDR1 and CDR2 (germline): LNHNV, YYDKDF (reference sequence). J gave up 0 bases and V 3 bases, and 5 bases lay outside the gene matches.

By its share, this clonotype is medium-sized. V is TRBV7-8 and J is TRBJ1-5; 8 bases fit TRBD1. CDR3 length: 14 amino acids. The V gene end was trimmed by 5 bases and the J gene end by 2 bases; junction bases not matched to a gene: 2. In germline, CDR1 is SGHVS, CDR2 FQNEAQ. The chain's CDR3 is CASSPGQGNQPQHF. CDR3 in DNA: TGTGCCAGCAGCCCGGGACAGGGCAATCAGCCCCAGCATTTT. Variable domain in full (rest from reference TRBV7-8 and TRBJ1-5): GAGVSQSPRYKVAKRGQDVALRCDPISGHVSLFWYQQALGQGPEFLTYFQNEAQLDKSGLPSDRFFAERPEGSVSTLKIQRTQQEDSAVYLCASSPGQGNQPQHFGDGTRLSIL.

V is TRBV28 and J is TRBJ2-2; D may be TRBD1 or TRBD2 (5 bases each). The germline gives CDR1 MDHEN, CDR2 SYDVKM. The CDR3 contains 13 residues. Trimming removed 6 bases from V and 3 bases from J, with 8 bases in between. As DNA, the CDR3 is TGTGCCAGCAGGGGGCGGGACACCGGGGAGCTGTTTTTT. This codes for CASRGRDTGELFF.

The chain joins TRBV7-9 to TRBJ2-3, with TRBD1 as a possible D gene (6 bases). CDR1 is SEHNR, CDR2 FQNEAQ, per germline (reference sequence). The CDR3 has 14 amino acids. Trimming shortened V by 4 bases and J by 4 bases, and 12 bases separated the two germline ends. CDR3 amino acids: CASSSGSGADTQYF. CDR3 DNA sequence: TGTGCCAGCAGCTCTGGATCAGGGGCAGATACGCAGTATTTT.

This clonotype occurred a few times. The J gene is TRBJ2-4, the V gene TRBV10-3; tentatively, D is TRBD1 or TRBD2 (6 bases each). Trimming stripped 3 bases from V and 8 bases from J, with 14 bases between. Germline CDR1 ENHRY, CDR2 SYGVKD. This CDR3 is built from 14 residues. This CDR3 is CAISDGGPIDIQYF. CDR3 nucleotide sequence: TGTGCCATCAGTGACGGGGGCCCCATCGACATTCAGTACTTC.

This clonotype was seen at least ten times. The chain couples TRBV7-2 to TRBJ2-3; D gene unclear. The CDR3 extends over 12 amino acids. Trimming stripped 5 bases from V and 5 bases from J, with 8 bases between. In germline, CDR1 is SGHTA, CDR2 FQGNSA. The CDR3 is CASSQWGDTQYF. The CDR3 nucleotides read TGTGCCAGCAGCCAGTGGGGAGATACGCAGTATTTT.

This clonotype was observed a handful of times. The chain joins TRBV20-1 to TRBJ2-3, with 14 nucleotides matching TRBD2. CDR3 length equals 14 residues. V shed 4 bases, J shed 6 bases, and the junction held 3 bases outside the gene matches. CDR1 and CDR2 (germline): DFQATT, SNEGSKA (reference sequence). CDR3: CSAKTSGGADTQYF. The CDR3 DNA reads TGCAGTGCTAAGACTAGCGGGGGGGCCGATACGCAGTATTTT.

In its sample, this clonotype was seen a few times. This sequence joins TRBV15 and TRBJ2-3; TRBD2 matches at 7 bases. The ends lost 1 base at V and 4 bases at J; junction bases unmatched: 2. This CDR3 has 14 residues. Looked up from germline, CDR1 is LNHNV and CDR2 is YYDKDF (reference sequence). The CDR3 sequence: CATSRVREADTQYF. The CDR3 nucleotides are TGTGCCACCAGCAGAGTTCGGGAGGCAGATACGCAGTATTTT.

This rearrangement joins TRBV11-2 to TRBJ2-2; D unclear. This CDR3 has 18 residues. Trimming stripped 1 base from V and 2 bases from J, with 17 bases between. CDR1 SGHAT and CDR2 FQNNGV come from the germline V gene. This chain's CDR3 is CASSLVLLSRYNTGELFF. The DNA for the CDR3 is TGTGCCAGCAGCTTAGTCTTGTTATCGCGCTACAACACCGGGGAGCTGTTTTTT.

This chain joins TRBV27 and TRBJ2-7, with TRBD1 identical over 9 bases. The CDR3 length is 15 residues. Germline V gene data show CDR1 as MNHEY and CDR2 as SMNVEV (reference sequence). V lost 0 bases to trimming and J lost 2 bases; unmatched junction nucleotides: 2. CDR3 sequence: CASSLSGQGPYEQYF. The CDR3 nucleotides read TGTGCCAGCAGTTTATCGGGACAGGGTCCCTACGAGCAGTACTTC.

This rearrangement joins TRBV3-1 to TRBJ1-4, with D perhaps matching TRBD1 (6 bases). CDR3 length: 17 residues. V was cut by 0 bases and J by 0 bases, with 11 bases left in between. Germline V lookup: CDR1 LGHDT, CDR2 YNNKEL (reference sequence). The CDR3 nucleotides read TGTGCCAGCAGCCAAGATCGGACAGTCGCAACTAATGAAAAACTGTTTTTT. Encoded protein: CASSQDRTVATNEKLFF.

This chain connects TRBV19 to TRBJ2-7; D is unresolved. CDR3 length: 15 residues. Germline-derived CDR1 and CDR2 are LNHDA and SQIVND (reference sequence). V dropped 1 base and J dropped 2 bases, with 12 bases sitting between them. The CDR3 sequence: CASSIVVTSAYEQYF. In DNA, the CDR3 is TGTGCCAGTAGTATAGTTGTAACGTCAGCCTACGAGCAGTACTTC.

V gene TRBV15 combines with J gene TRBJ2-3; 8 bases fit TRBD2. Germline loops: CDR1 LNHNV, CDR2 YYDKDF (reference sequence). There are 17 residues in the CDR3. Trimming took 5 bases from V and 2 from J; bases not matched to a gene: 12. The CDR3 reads CATSEGLAGRFTDTQYF. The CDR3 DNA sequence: TGTGCCACCAGCGAGGGGTTAGCGGGACGGTTCACAGATACGCAGTATTTT. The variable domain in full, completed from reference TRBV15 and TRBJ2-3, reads DAMVIQNPRYQVTQFGKPVTLSCSQTLNHNVMYWYQQKSSQAPKLLFHYYDKDFNNEADTPDNFQSRRPNTSFCFLDIRSPGLGDTAMYLCATSEGLAGRFTDTQYFGPGTRLTVL.

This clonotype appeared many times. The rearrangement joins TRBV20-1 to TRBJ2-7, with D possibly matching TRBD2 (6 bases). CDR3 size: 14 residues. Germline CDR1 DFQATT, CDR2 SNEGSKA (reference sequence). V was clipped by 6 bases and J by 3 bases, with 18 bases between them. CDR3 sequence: CSARDPGGFYEQYF. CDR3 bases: TGCAGTGCCAGGGACCCCGGAGGGTTCTACGAGCAGTACTTC.

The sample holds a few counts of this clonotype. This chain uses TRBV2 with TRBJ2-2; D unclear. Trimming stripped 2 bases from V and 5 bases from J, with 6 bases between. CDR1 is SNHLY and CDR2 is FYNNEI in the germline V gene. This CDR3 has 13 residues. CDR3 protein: CASSERITGELFF. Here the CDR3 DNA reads TGTGCCAGCAGTGAACGCATTACCGGGGAGCTGTTTTTT.

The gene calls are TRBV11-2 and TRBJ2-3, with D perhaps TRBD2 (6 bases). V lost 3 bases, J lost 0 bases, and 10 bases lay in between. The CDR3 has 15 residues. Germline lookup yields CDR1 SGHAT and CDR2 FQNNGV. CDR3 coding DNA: TGTGCCAGCAGCTTGGCGGGGCGAAGCACAGATACGCAGTATTTT. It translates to CASSLAGRSTDTQYF.

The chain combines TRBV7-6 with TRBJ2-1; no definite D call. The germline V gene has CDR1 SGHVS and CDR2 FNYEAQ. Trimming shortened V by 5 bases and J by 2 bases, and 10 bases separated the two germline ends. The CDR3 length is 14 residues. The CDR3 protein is CASSPLEAYNEQFF. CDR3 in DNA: TGTGCCAGCAGCCCCTTAGAGGCCTACAATGAGCAGTTCTTC.

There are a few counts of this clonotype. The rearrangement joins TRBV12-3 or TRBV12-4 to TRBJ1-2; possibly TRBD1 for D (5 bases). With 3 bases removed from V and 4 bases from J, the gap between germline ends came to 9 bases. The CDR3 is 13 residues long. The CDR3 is CASSFTGTYGYTF. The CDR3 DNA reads TGTGCCAGCAGTTTTACAGGAACCTATGGCTACACCTTC.

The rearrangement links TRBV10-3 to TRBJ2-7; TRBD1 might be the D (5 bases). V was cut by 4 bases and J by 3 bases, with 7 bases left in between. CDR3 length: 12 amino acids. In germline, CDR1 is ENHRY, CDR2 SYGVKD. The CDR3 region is CAISAGFYEQYF. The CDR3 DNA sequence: TGTGCCATCAGTGCAGGGTTCTACGAGCAGTACTTC.

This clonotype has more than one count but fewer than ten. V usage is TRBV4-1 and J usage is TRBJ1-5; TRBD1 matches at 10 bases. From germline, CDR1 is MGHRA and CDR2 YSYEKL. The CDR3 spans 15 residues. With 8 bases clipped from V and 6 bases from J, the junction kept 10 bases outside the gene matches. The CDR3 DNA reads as TGCGCCAGCGCCCCGCAGGGACAGGGGAGTCAGCCCCAGCATTTT. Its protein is CASAPQGQGSQPQHF.